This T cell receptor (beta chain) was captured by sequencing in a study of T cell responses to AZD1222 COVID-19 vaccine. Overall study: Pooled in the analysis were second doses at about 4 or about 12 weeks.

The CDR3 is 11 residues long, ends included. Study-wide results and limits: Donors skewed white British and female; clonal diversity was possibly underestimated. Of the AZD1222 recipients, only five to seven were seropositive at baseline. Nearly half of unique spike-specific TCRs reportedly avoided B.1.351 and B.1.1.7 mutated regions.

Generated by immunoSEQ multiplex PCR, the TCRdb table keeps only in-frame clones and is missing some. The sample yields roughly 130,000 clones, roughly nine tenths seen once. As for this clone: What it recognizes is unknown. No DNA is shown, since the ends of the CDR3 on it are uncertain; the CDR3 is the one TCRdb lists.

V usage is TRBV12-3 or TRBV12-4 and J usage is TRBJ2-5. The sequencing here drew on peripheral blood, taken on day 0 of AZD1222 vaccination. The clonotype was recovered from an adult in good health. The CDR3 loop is CASSFLETQYF.